This T cell receptor beta chain was found in a study of CD8+CD57+ T cells in acquired aplastic anemia. Whole-study findings and limits: Sharing between patients and controls was observed for twenty-nine CD8+ CDR3 sequences. The diversity of CD8+CD57+ cells in patients was lower than that of total CD4+ and CD8+ pools.

This CDR3 comprises 16 residues. With V trimmed by 4 bases and J by 5 bases, 12 bases remained unmatched. Germline CDR1 SGHAT, CDR2 FQNNGV. Profiling that covered TCR beta VDJ and CDR3 relied on genomic DNA as its template. TCRdb used MiXCR to reprocess the reads, holding one entry per CDR3 protein. The data contain about 21,000 distinct CDR3 sequences, under 40% of them seen just once; the ten biggest clones take up 70% to 90%. The sequenced patients had an expansion of CD8+CD57+ cells seen by flow cytometry. As a group, the patients uniformly had severe acquired aplastic anemia. This clonotype was picked up a small number of times. What it binds is unknown.

The chain recombines TRBV11-2 with TRBJ2-7, with TRBD1 matching 9 bases. The source material was CD8+CD57+ T cells sorted from PBMCs. Subset indicated: bead-enriched CD8+CD57+ effector memory T cells from SAA patients. This clonotype was obtained from a human donor with aplastic anemia. CDR3 DNA: TGTGCCAGCAGCTCCACCGACAGGGGGTATGGGCACGAGCAGTACTTC. It is translated as CASSSTDRGYGHEQYF.